Below are 16 T cell receptor beta chains sequenced from a single sample in a study of T-cell reconstitution after alpha-beta-depleted transplantation in children. It was with unique molecular identifiers that the TCRbeta library was prepared. One entry per CDR3 protein, called by TCRdb with MiXCR from the PCR reads. Of approximately 170,000 distinct CDR3 sequences in the sample, 11% were seen once. The sequencing used PBMCs, collected before TCRalphabeta/CD19-depleted stem cell transplant. Every receptor here comes from a boy aged 2 to 10 with acute myeloid leukemia, due to receive a stem cell transplant.

This clonotype occurred many times. The J gene is TRBJ1-4, the V gene TRBV3-1; tentative D call: TRBD1 (5 bases). The germline gives CDR1 LGHDT, CDR2 YNNKEL (reference sequence). The CDR3 spans 16 residues. The ends were cut back, 5 bases at V and 1 base at J, with 14 bases in the middle. In nucleotides, the CDR3 is TGTGCCAGCAGCGGTTACGGGGACGGAACTAATGAAAAACTGTTTTTT. Translation: CASSGYGDGTNEKLFF.

This clonotype was recorded at least ten times. The J gene is TRBJ1-2, the V gene TRBV30, with D perhaps TRBD1 (6 bases). The CDR3 runs 16 residues. With 3 bases removed from V and 2 bases from J, the gap between germline ends came to 19 bases. CDR1 is GTSNPN and CDR2 is SVGIG in the germline V gene (reference sequence). CDR3 in amino acids: CAWRGFGGSINYGYTF. The CDR3 DNA reads as TGTGCCTGGAGGGGATTCGGGGGCTCTATCAACTATGGCTACACCTTC.

This clonotype was counted many times. The chain employs TRBV10-3 and TRBJ2-1, with D perhaps being TRBD1 or TRBD2 (5 bases each). In germline, CDR1 is ENHRY, CDR2 SYGVKD. This CDR3 has 13 amino acids. The ends were cut back, 2 bases at V and 4 bases at J, with 6 bases in the middle. The CDR3 here is CAISEGGYNEQFF. The CDR3 nucleotides are TGTGCCATCAGTGAGGGGGGATACAATGAGCAGTTCTTC.

The sample holds many counts of this clonotype. The chain uses TRBV15 and TRBJ1-5, with D tentatively TRBD1 (5 bases). V was trimmed by 1 base and J by 5 bases, leaving 12 bases between them. Germline loops: CDR1 LNHNV, CDR2 YYDKDF (reference sequence). The CDR3 is made up of 15 amino acids. CDR3 protein: CATSRGSDSHQPQHF. CDR3 nucleotides: TGTGCCACCAGCAGAGGAAGCGACAGCCATCAGCCCCAGCATTTT.

With respect to this clonotype: A junction end diverges from the germline sequence, so it may reflect a read error. The CDR3 DNA reads TGTGCCAGCTGCTTACCCCAGGCATACGAGCAGTACTTC. Residues: CASCLPQAYEQYF. This rearrangement joins TRBV7-2 to TRBJ2-7; D unclear. Germline V CDR1 and CDR2: SGHTA, FQGNSA. This CDR3 spans 13 amino acids.

This clonotype occurred many times. The V and J genes are TRBV28 and TRBJ2-1; 9 bases are shared with TRBD1. Germline-derived CDR1 and CDR2 are MDHEN and SYDVKM. This CDR3 comprises 14 residues. J gave up 8 bases and V 7 bases, and 9 bases lay outside the gene matches. The CDR3 sequence is CASTQGGTGHEQFF. The CDR3 bases are TGTGCCAGCACTCAAGGGGGGACAGGGCATGAGCAGTTCTTC. Using reference TRBV28 and TRBJ2-1 for the parts outside the CDR3, the full variable domain is DVKVTQSSRYLVKRTGEKVFLECVQDMDHENMFWYRQDPGLGLRLIYFSYDVKMKEKGDIPEGYSVSREKKERFSLILESASTNQTSMYLCASTQGGTGHEQFFGPGTRLTVL.

This clonotype was detected ten times or more. The chain combines TRBV3-1 with TRBJ2-1; TRBD2 matches 8 bases. V dropped 7 bases and J dropped 9; count of bases not matched to a gene: 8. The CDR3 runs to 13 residues. The germline CDR1 and CDR2 sequences are LGHDT and YNNKEL (reference sequence). For the CDR3, the DNA is TGTGCCAGCACACTAGCGGAGGGGGGTGAGCAGTTCTTC. Translated, it gives CASTLAEGGEQFF.

This chain connects TRBV7-6 to TRBJ2-1; unclear D gene. This CDR3 is built from 15 residues. Looked up from germline, CDR1 is SGHVS and CDR2 is FNYEAQ. Trimming pared 0 bases from V and 6 bases from J, leaving 12 bases between. The CDR3 coding sequence is TGTGCCAGCAGCTTAGCGAATTTGGGTAGCAATGAGCAGTTCTTC. As protein: CASSLANLGSNEQFF.

At least ten counts were recorded for this clonotype. V gene TRBV28 combines with J gene TRBJ2-7; D remains ambiguous. Trimming cost V 7 bases and J 1 base, with 8 bases left between them. This CDR3 comprises 12 residues. Germline V lookup: CDR1 MDHEN, CDR2 SYDVKM. The CDR3 loop reads CASNQFSYEQYF. CDR3 DNA: TGTGCCAGCAACCAGTTTTCCTACGAGCAGTACTTC.

This clonotype appeared many times. The V call is TRBV20-1, the J call TRBJ1-5; D gene ambiguous. Looked up from germline, CDR1 is DFQATT and CDR2 is SNEGSKA (reference sequence). The CDR3 sequence is 13 residues long. V lost 3 bases, J lost 0 bases, and 6 bases lay in between. CDR3 region: CSARQVSNQPQHF. The CDR3 DNA reads as TGCAGTGCTAGGCAGGTTAGCAATCAGCCCCAGCATTTT.

In this sample, this clonotype turned up many times. The chain uses TRBV11-2 and TRBJ2-3; the D is unclear. This CDR3 spans 13 amino acids. The germline V and J ends were trimmed by 0 bases and 4 bases, with 5 bases remaining between them. CDR1 is SGHAT and CDR2 is FQNNGV in the germline V gene. The CDR3 spells CASSLDLADTQYF. As DNA, the CDR3 is TGTGCCAGCAGCTTAGATCTAGCAGATACGCAGTATTTT.

This clonotype was seen many times. V gene TRBV12-3 or TRBV12-4 combines with J gene TRBJ2-1; D gene ambiguous. V was clipped by 6 bases and J by 5 bases, with 14 bases between them. The CDR3 has 14 residues. CDR3 amino acids: CASRPNGWDNEQFF. DNA for the CDR3: TGTGCCAGCAGACCCAACGGCTGGGACAATGAGCAGTTCTTC.

This clonotype occurred many times. The V gene is TRBV4-1, the J gene TRBJ1-6; D is possibly TRBD1 (5 bases). The CDR3 length is 14 residues. Germline V gene data show CDR1 as MGHRA and CDR2 as YSYEKL. Trimming removed 0 bases from V and 11 bases from J, with 11 bases in between. In DNA, the CDR3 is TGCGCCAGCAGCCAAGATTGGGGGAGGCCACCCCTCCACTTT. Residues: CASSQDWGRPPLHF.

This clonotype was seen ten or more times. The chain combines TRBV4-1 with TRBJ2-1, with unresolved D. CDR3 size: 17 residues. The germline V gene encodes CDR1 MGHRA and CDR2 YSYEKL. The germline V and J ends were trimmed by 1 base and 2 bases, with 15 bases remaining between them. CDR3 DNA sequence: TGCGCCAGCAGCCAAGGAAGAGGACGGCAAACCTACAATGAGCAGTTCTTC. Protein sequence: CASSQGRGRQTYNEQFF.

This clonotype was recorded many times. V and J are TRBV13 and TRBJ1-6, with a weak D call TRBD1 (5 bases). Germline-derived CDR1 and CDR2 are PRHDT and FYEKMQ (reference sequence). This CDR3 contains 16 residues. The germline V and J ends were trimmed by 3 bases and 3 bases, with 12 bases remaining between them. CDR3 region: CASSLSQGFYNSPLHF. DNA of the CDR3: TGTGCCAGCAGCTTGTCGCAGGGTTTCTATAATTCACCCCTCCACTTT. Together with reference TRBV13 and TRBJ1-6, the CDR3 gives the full variable domain: AAGVIQSPRHLIKEKRETATLKCYPIPRHDTVYWYQQGPGQDPQFLISFYEKMQSDKGSIPDRFSAQQFSDYHSELNMSSLELGDSALYFCASSLSQGFYNSPLHFGNGTRLTVT.

This clonotype was counted many times. The J gene is TRBJ1-2, the V gene TRBV6-1, with D possibly being TRBD1 (6 bases). Germline lookup yields CDR1 MNHNS and CDR2 SASEGT. V dropped 6 bases and J dropped 1 base, with 15 bases sitting between them. The CDR3 runs 15 residues. CDR3 nucleotides: TGTGCCAGCAGCCCAGACAGGCAGCATAACTATGGCTACACCTTC. It codes for CASSPDRQHNYGYTF.